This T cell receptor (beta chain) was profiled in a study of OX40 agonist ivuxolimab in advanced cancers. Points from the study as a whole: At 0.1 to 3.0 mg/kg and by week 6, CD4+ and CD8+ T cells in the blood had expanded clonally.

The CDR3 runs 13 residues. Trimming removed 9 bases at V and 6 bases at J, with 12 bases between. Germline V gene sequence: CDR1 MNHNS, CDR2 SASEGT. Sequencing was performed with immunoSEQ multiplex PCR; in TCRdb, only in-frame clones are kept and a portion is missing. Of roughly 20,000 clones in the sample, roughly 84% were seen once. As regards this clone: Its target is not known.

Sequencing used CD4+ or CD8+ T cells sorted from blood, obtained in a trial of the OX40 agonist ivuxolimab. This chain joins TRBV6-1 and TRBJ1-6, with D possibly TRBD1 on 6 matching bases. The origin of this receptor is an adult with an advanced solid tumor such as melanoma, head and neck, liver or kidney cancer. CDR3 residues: CASRTDLNSPLHF. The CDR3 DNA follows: TGTGCCAGTAGGACAGATCTTAATTCACCCCTCCACTTT.